This note documents a single T cell receptor beta chain sequence. Its antigen is still unknown. Sequence at one end of the junction differs from germline and may be a read error. This specimen belongs to a study of tumor and adjacent non-tumor tissue in lung cancer. Study findings and constraints: Tumor repertoires had a smaller top 100 clone share than normal lung. Shorter survival was associated with higher TCR diversity in tumors.

The CDR3 totals 14 residues. Germline loops: CDR1 KGHDR, CDR2 SFDVKD. A modified ARM-PCR protocol with three rounds of nested PCR amplified TCRbeta. Via MiXCR, TCRdb re-called the multiplex PCR reads, giving one row per CDR3 protein. This table holds about 80,000 distinct CDR3 sequences, about 82% found once. No cell sorting was done before RNA was extracted from the tissue. Distant lung tissue was collected more than 3 cm away from the tumor edge. The sequencing input was distant non-tumor lung tissue. This clonotype was sampled from a man aged 55 to 70 with non-small cell lung cancer. V and J are TRBV24-1 and TRBJ1-5; no clear D. The CDR3, as DNA: TGTGCCACCAGTGAAGCTTCTAGCAATCAGCCTCAGCATTTT. Translation: CATSEASSNQPQHF.